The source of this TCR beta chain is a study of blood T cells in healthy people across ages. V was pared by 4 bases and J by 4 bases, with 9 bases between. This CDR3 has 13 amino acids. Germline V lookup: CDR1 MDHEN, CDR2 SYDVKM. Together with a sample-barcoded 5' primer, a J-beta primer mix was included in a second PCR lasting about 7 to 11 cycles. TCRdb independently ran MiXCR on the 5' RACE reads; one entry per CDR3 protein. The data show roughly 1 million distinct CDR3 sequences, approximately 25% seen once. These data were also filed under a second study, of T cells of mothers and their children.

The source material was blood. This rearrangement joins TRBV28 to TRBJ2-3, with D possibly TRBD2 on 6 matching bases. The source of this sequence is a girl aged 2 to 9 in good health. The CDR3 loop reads CASSSGTSDTQYF. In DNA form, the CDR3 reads TGTGCCAGCAGTTCTGGGACTTCAGATACGCAGTATTTT.